One and the same sample provided the 26 T cell receptor beta chains below, sequenced in a study of glioma-infiltrating T cells after dendritic cell vaccination. Time point denoted: after dendritic cell vaccination, including at tumor progression/relapse. TCRdb's table, derived via immunoSEQ multiplex PCR, lists solely in-frame clones and lacks some. The repertoire holds around 78,000 clones, with roughly 84% as singletons. The sequencing here drew on blood, taken after dendritic cell vaccination. The receptors originated from a human donor with glioblastoma.

The genes are TRBV4-1 and TRBJ2-5; 9 positions agree with TRBD2. Germline V gene data show CDR1 as MGHRA and CDR2 as YSYEKL. The trim removed 3 bases at V and 5 bases at J, leaving 13 bases unmatched. This CDR3 has 17 amino acids. The CDR3 reads CASSHPSAGGPLETQYF. In nucleotides, the CDR3 is TGCGCCAGCAGCCACCCCTCAGCGGGGGGACCTTTGGAGACCCAGTACTTC.

V usage is TRBV18 and J usage is TRBJ1-2; tentatively, D is TRBD1 (6 bases). V was cut by 3 bases and J by 2 bases, with 10 bases left in between. This CDR3 region has 14 residues. Germline-derived CDR1 and CDR2 are KGHSH and LQKENI. The CDR3 here is CASSPQDSNYGYTF. In DNA form, the CDR3 reads TGTGCCAGCTCACCCCAGGACAGCAACTATGGCTACACCTTC.

The chain uses TRBV27 and TRBJ2-7, with 10 positions matching TRBD2. J lost 6 bases, V lost 5 bases, and 7 bases had no gene match. CDR1 MNHEY and CDR2 SMNVEV come from the germline V gene (reference sequence). The CDR3 length is 14 residues. The CDR3 sequence: CASSPPASGGEQYF. The DNA for the CDR3 is TGTGCCAGCAGTCCCCCGGCTAGCGGGGGCGAGCAGTACTTC.

On this clone itself: The junction departs from germline at one end; a sequencing error may be responsible. Different DNA sequences within this sample yield the same CDR3. The chain couples TRBV14 to TRBJ1-6, with TRBD1 matching 7 bases. CDR1 and CDR2 from the germline V gene are SGHDN and FVKESK. The CDR3 runs to 15 residues. Written as DNA, the CDR3 is TGTGCTAGCAGCCAAGATCAGGGGGTCGGATCACCCCTCCACTTT. Protein: CASSQDQGVGSPLHF.

The V and J genes are TRBV5-1 and TRBJ2-3; 7 bases are shared with TRBD1. V lost 0 bases and J lost 6; bases outside the gene matches: 4. CDR1 SGHRS and CDR2 YFSETQ come from the germline V gene. This CDR3 region has 14 residues. CDR3 nucleotide sequence: TGCGCCAGCAGCTTGGGACAGGGTCCGGATACGCAGTATTTT. Translating gives CASSLGQGPDTQYF.

This chain uses TRBV18 with TRBJ2-7; D gene uncertain. Germline V gene data show CDR1 as KGHSH and CDR2 as LQKENI. The CDR3 length is 13 residues. The V and J ends lost 2 bases and 6 bases respectively, with 11 bases between them. The CDR3: CASSPSAASEQYF. Written as DNA, the CDR3 is TGTGCCAGCTCACCATCCGCAGCGAGCGAGCAGTACTTC.

This clone was detected once. The rearrangement joins TRBV6-6 to TRBJ1-1; TRBD1 aligns across 7 bases. CDR3 length: 14 amino acids. Losses at the gene ends were 6 bases for V and 3 bases for J; bases not matched to a gene: 7. Germline values: CDR1 MNHNY, CDR2 SVGAGI (reference sequence). As DNA, the CDR3 is TGTGCCAGCAGCTACAGGGGAAGGGACACTGAAGCTTTCTTT. Its protein is CASSYRGRDTEAFF.

This clone was counted a single time. This chain connects TRBV7-2 to TRBJ2-3, with unresolved D. The CDR3 has 12 residues. V lost 1 base and J 6 bases, leaving 5 bases between the germline ends. Looked up from germline, CDR1 is SGHTA and CDR2 is FQGNSA. Here the CDR3 DNA reads TGTGCCAGCAGCTTAGAGCCGGATACGCAGTATTTT. It codes for CASSLEPDTQYF.

The chain employs TRBV5-1 and TRBJ2-3; 11 nucleotides agree with TRBD2. V was pared by 0 bases and J by 2 bases, with 2 bases of the junction left unmatched. This CDR3 has 16 amino acids. Germline V gives CDR1 SGHRS, CDR2 YFSETQ. The CDR3 DNA sequence: TGCGCCAGCAGCTTGGGACTAGCGGGGAACACAGATACGCAGTATTTT. It specifies CASSLGLAGNTDTQYF.

This clone was counted between two and nine times. The J gene is TRBJ2-1, the V gene TRBV9; a possible D gene is TRBD1 (5 bases). This CDR3 spans 14 amino acids. CDR1 SGDLS and CDR2 YYNGEE come from the germline V gene. The V and J ends lost 1 base and 0 bases respectively, with 5 bases between them. The DNA for the CDR3 is TGTGCCAGCAGCGTACAGGGCTCCTACAATGAGCAGTTCTTC. It specifies CASSVQGSYNEQFF.

Here the CDR3 reads CASSLEFSGGAYDTQYF. The DNA of the CDR3 is TGTGCCAGCAGCTTGGAGTTCAGCGGGGGGGCCTACGATACGCAGTATTTT. V and J are TRBV5-5 and TRBJ2-3; 10 bases are a match to TRBD2. The CDR3 has 17 amino acids. CDR1 is SGHKS, CDR2 YYEKEE, per germline (reference sequence). The V and J ends lost 0 bases and 6 bases, in that order; junction bases with no gene match: 10.

Only a few counts were recorded for this clone. CDR3 nucleotide sequence: TGTGCCAGCAGCTTAGGGGACTCCCGGGAGCAGTACTTC. The encoded protein is CASSLGDSREQYF. V usage is TRBV7-3 and J usage is TRBJ2-7; tentatively, D is TRBD2 (6 bases). Germline CDR1 and CDR2: SGHTA and FQGTGA. The CDR3 runs 13 residues. The germline V and J ends were trimmed by 2 bases and 7 bases, with 12 bases remaining between them.

This chain joins TRBV7-9 and TRBJ1-5; TRBD1 matches at 7 bases. Germline values: CDR1 SEHNR, CDR2 FQNEAQ (reference sequence). The V gene end was trimmed by 5 bases and the J gene end by 0 bases; junction bases not matched to a gene: 7. The CDR3 sequence is 16 residues long. CDR3 region: CASSPGGLISNQPQHF. The CDR3 coding sequence is TGTGCCAGCAGCCCAGGGGGGCTCATTAGCAATCAGCCCCAGCATTTT. Complete variable domain (other parts from reference TRBV7-9 and TRBJ1-5): DTGVSQNPRHKITKRGQNVTFRCDPISEHNRLYWYRQTLGQGPEFLTYFQNEAQLEKSRLLSDRFSAERPKGSFSTLEIQRTEQGDSAMYLCASSPGGLISNQPQHFGDGTRLSIL.

The rearrangement uses TRBV5-6 and TRBJ2-7; 8 bases match TRBD2. Germline V gene data show CDR1 as SGHDT and CDR2 as YYEEEE. Trimming took 6 bases from V and 6 from J; bases not matched to a gene: 11. CDR3 length: 14 residues. The CDR3 spells CASIQTSADGEQYF. CDR3 coding DNA: TGTGCCAGCATCCAGACTAGCGCGGATGGCGAGCAGTACTTC.

The chain is built from TRBV5-1 and TRBJ1-2; D possibly corresponds to TRBD1 (6 bases). Germline V gene lookup returns CDR1 SGHRS and CDR2 YFSETQ. The CDR3 extends over 14 amino acids. The germline V and J ends were trimmed by 7 bases and 6 bases, with 19 bases remaining between them. This CDR3 is CASGPTGPENGYTF. CDR3 DNA: TGCGCCAGCGGCCCAACAGGGCCGGAGAATGGCTACACCTTC.

The gene calls are TRBV2 and TRBJ2-7; D not resolved. CDR3 length: 16 amino acids. Germline values: CDR1 SNHLY, CDR2 FYNNEI. Trimming cost V 6 bases and J 3 bases, with 21 bases left between them. CDR3 sequence reads: CASSSPTPDTYYEQYF. The CDR3 DNA follows: TGTGCCAGCAGCTCCCCTACCCCTGACACTTACTACGAGCAGTACTTC.

This clone was counted once. The V gene is TRBV5-4, the J gene TRBJ1-4; 7 positions agree with TRBD1. This CDR3 region has 15 residues. The germline gives CDR1 SGHNT, CDR2 YYREEE (reference sequence). Trimming at V came to 4 bases and at J to 0 bases, leaving 3 bases not matched to a gene. The chain's CDR3 is CASSAGTATNEKLFF. CDR3 in DNA: TGTGCCAGCAGCGCGGGGACAGCAACTAATGAAAAACTGTTTTTT.

The chain is built from TRBV10-3 and TRBJ2-3, with 8 bases matching TRBD2. CDR1 is ENHRY, CDR2 SYGVKD, per germline. The CDR3 loop spans 14 amino acids. V lost 7 bases, J lost 2 bases, and 5 bases stayed unmatched. The CDR3 DNA is TGTGCCATCAAGGCGGGGGGCTCCACAGATACGCAGTATTTT. Protein sequence: CAIKAGGSTDTQYF.

In the case of this clone: Different DNA sequences within this sample yield the same CDR3. The chain carries TRBV14 and TRBJ2-7; 10 nucleotides agree with TRBD1. Germline-derived CDR1 and CDR2 are SGHDN and FVKESK. The CDR3 is 15 residues long. The V segment lost 4 bases and the J segment 7 bases; nucleotides outside the gene matches: 10. The chain's CDR3 is CASSPLRDRGNEQYF. The DNA for the CDR3 is TGTGCCAGCAGCCCCCTCCGGGACAGGGGAAATGAGCAGTACTTC.

A single count supports this clone. The rearrangement links TRBV28 to TRBJ2-5, with D perhaps matching TRBD2 (5 bases). The V gene lost 5 bases and the J gene lost 1 base, with 14 bases spanning the gap. This CDR3 has 15 residues. CDR1 and CDR2 (germline): MDHEN, SYDVKM. The CDR3 DNA sequence: TGTGCCAGCAGTCAGGCTCAACTAGGCCAAGAGACCCAGTACTTC. Its translation: CASSQAQLGQETQYF.

This chain connects TRBV6-1 to TRBJ2-4, with D maybe TRBD2 (6 bases). The CDR3 is made up of 15 amino acids. V was clipped by 8 bases and J by 9 bases, with 23 bases between them. The germline V gene has CDR1 MNHNS and CDR2 SASEGT. CDR3 loop: CASVGFGGFAVIQYF. CDR3 DNA sequence: TGTGCCAGCGTGGGCTTTGGGGGGTTCGCAGTCATTCAGTACTTC.

The CDR3 reads CASSPFSGGSYEQYF. In DNA form, the CDR3 reads TGTGCCAGCAGCCCCTTTAGCGGGGGCTCCTACGAGCAGTACTTC. V and J are TRBV7-8 and TRBJ2-7, with 9 bases identical to TRBD2. The CDR3 extends over 15 amino acids. Germline-derived CDR1 and CDR2 are SGHVS and FQNEAQ. V was pared by 5 bases and J by 0 bases, with 5 bases of the junction left unmatched.

The chain carries TRBV4-1 and TRBJ2-1; 11 bases are a match to TRBD2. Trimming took 2 bases from V and 1 from J; bases not matched to a gene: 1. This CDR3 contains 16 residues. CDR1 is MGHRA and CDR2 is YSYEKL in the germline V gene. The CDR3 nucleotides are TGCGCCAGCAGCCAACTAGCGGGGGGTTCCTACAATGAGCAGTTCTTC. This encodes CASSQLAGGSYNEQFF.

The rearrangement links TRBV13 to TRBJ2-1; 10 nucleotides line up with TRBD1. After removal of 0 bases from V and 7 bases from J, the junction contained 3 bases not matched to a gene. Per the germline V gene, CDR1 is PRHDT and CDR2 is FYEKMQ (reference sequence). The CDR3 contains 15 residues. The CDR3 region is CASSLGLGQGNEQFF. Here the CDR3 DNA reads TGTGCCAGCAGCTTAGGACTGGGACAGGGGAATGAGCAGTTCTTC.

The chain combines TRBV5-1 with TRBJ2-6; 7 positions agree with TRBD1. V trimming: 2 bases; J trimming: 2 bases; junction bases outside the gene matches: 1. Looked up from germline, CDR1 is SGHRS and CDR2 is YFSETQ. The CDR3 has 15 amino acids. The CDR3, as DNA: TGCGCCAGCAGCTTTGACAGGGCTGGGGCCAACGTCCTGACTTTC. It yields the protein CASSFDRAGANVLTF.

The chain has TRBV29-1 and TRBJ2-7; 8 bases are shared with TRBD1. With 4 bases clipped from V and 7 bases from J, the junction kept 9 bases outside the gene matches. Germline CDR1 is SQVTM and CDR2 is ANQGSEA. The CDR3 contains 13 residues. The CDR3 DNA follows: TGCAGCGTTGCCCCCGACAGGGGCGGAGAGCAGTACTTC. Translated: CSVAPDRGGEQYF.